Listed below are T cell receptor beta chains from one sample, sequenced in a study of blood T cell repertoires in COVID-19. Clones were read by immunoSEQ multiplex PCR, and TCRdb kept only the in-frame ones, dropping some. This sample carries about 220,000 clones, 82% of them seen once, and the ten largest clones take around 3.5%. Sequencing was done on a sample of peripheral blood. These receptors came from a woman over 75 with acute or convalescent COVID-19. Both conserved end residues are part of each CDR3. The order of the fields is CDR3 length, V gene, J gene, CDR3 protein.

14	TRBV7-2	TRBJ2-2	CASSYSGETGELFF
14	TRBV30	TRBJ2-7	CAWSVLAGVYEQYF
11	TRBV7-2	TRBJ1-1	CASAREGVAFF
15	TRBV9	TRBJ1-1	CASSVATHTNTEAFF
13	TRBV6-5	TRBJ2-2	CASRGHNTGELFF
15	TRBV12-5	TRBJ1-1	CASGPAWGGDTEAFF
13	TRBV5-5	TRBJ1-2	CASRGQGAGGYTF
14	TRBV5-1	TRBJ1-1	CASSLRDRDTEAFF
13	TRBV5-1	TRBJ2-2	CASSLQGTGELFF
15	TRBV5-1	TRBJ1-3	CASSRPGGSGNTIYF
12	TRBV15	TRBJ2-5	CATSRELSIQYF
15	TRBV9	TRBJ1-2	CASRLDNLGSDGYTF